The T cell receptor beta chain under discussion was sequenced for a study of blood T cell repertoires in COVID-19. This clone was detected only once. The CDR3 is 15 amino acids. The J segment lost 3 bases and the V segment lost 5 bases, leaving 4 bases of the junction unmatched. Per germline, CDR1 SNHLY and CDR2 FYNNEI. Original processing notes: Amplified reference gene primers provided the basis for estimating nucleated cell counts. TCRdb keeps only in-frame clones here, not all; method: immunoSEQ multiplex PCR. From that table come the V and J calls and clone size; the DNA was used to work out D and trimming. Counted here are 200,000 to 250,000 clones, 75% to 85% occurring once; the ten biggest clones make up over 0.95%.

Sequenced input: peripheral blood. This receptor was taken from a woman aged 25 to 39 with COVID-19, enrolled during active disease. The chain joins TRBV2 to TRBJ2-2, with TRBD1 matching 9 bases. The CDR3 protein is CASSSDRGDTGELFF. CDR3 nucleotide sequence: TGTGCCAGCAGTTCAGACAGGGGGGACACCGGGGAGCTGTTTTTT.